Listed below are T cell receptor beta chains from one sample, sequenced in a study of T cells in Graves' hyperthyroidism and ophthalmopathy. TCRdb independently ran MiXCR on the multiplex PCR reads; one entry per CDR3 protein. The repertoire holds roughly 580,000 distinct CDR3 sequences, with more than 45% as singletons. The source material was peripheral blood or thyroid tissue (not recorded which). The receptors here all came from a woman between 18 and 29 years old with Graves' hyperthyroidism. CDR3s include the opening cysteine and the closing phenylalanine or tryptophan. Each record gives: J gene, D gene, clone size, V gene, CDR3 DNA, CDR3 protein. The D gene is left open where the match is weak. Expanded clones get a size class; other rows say once, few or many, or leave the size out.

J: TRBJ1-5
D: .
size: many
V: TRBV7-9
DNA: TGTGCCAGCAGCTTGGGAGACAATCAGCCCCAGCATTTT
CDR3: CASSLGDNQPQHF

J: TRBJ1-2
D: .
size: .
V: TRBV9
DNA: TGTGCCAGCAGGAGGACAGTCTTAGGCTACACCTTC
CDR3: CASRRTVLGYTF

J: TRBJ2-5
D: .
size: .
V: TRBV25-1
DNA: TGTGCCAGCAGAGGGCCCGAGGTCCAGTACTTC
CDR3: CASRGPEVQYF

J: TRBJ2-7
D: TRBD2
size: .
V: TRBV29-1
DNA: TGCAGCGGCCTACTAGCGGAGAAGGGTGAGCAGTACTTC
CDR3: CSGLLAEKGEQYF

J: TRBJ2-2
D: .
size: .
V: TRBV15
DNA: TGTGCCACCAGCAGGCTAAAAAATTGGGCGTCCGGGGAGCTGTTTTTT
CDR3: CATSRLKNWASGELFF

J: TRBJ2-7
D: TRBD1
size: few
V: TRBV12-3/TRBV12-4
DNA: TGTGCCAGCAGCCAAGAGAGGGGGCCCTTGAACCACGAGCAGTACTTC
CDR3: CASSQERGPLNHEQYF

J: TRBJ1-3
D: .
size: few
V: TRBV14
DNA: TGTGCCAGCAGCCAAGATAGGGGAAGCGGGGACACCATATATTTT
CDR3: CASSQDRGSGDTIYF

J: TRBJ1-5
D: .
size: .
V: TRBV24-1
DNA: TGTGCCACCCAAAGCGACAGGTTCCCGGGTCAGCCCCAGCATTTT
CDR3: CATQSDRFPGQPQHF

J: TRBJ1-1
D: TRBD1
size: .
V: TRBV5-1
DNA: TGTGCCAGCAGCACGGACAGGGGGCGGAACACTGAAGCTTTCTTT
CDR3: CASSTDRGRNTEAFF

J: TRBJ2-5
D: TRBD2
size: .
V: TRBV2
DNA: TGTGCCAGGCGACTAGCGGGAGACGGGGAGACCCAGTACTTC
CDR3: CARRLAGDGETQYF

J: TRBJ2-7
D: .
size: few
V: TRBV5-4
DNA: TGTGCCAGCAGCACCCCGGACGACGAATACGAGCAGTACTTC
CDR3: CASSTPDDEYEQYF

J: TRBJ1-3
D: .
size: many
V: TRBV10-3
DNA: TGTGCCATCAGTGGCGGGACCGGGAGCTCTGGAAACACCATATATTTT
CDR3: CAISGGTGSSGNTIYF

J: TRBJ1-4
D: .
size: few
V: TRBV19
DNA: TGTGCCAGTAAGGAGGGGCTCGTTGAAAAACTGTTTTTT
CDR3: CASKEGLVEKLFF

J: TRBJ2-5
D: TRBD2
size: few
V: TRBV29-1
DNA: TGCAGCGTCACGGGACTAGCGGGAGAGACCCAGTACTTC
CDR3: CSVTGLAGETQYF

J: TRBJ2-5
D: .
size: .
V: TRBV29-1
DNA: TGCAGCGTTACACAACAGGGTGTGGAGACCCAGTACTTC
CDR3: CSVTQQGVETQYF

J: TRBJ1-2
D: TRBD1
size: .
V: TRBV19
DNA: TGTGCCAGTAGTATAACCGGGACAGGGTTTAGCTACACCTTC
CDR3: CASSITGTGFSYTF

J: TRBJ2-7
D: .
size: many
V: TRBV29-1
DNA: TGCAGCGTACAGGGGAGGACCTACGAGCAGTACTTC
CDR3: CSVQGRTYEQYF

J: TRBJ1-5
D: .
size: few
V: TRBV3-1
DNA: TGTGCCAGCAGCCAAGATCCCAGGGCTCAGCCCCAGCATTTT
CDR3: CASSQDPRAQPQHF

J: TRBJ1-4
D: .
size: .
V: TRBV19
DNA: TGTGCCAGTAGTTCCCTTGGCGTGACTAATGAAAAACTGTTTTTT
CDR3: CASSSLGVTNEKLFF

J: TRBJ1-6
D: TRBD1
size: .
V: TRBV20-1
DNA: TGCAGTGCCAGCGGACAGGGCCTTTCACCCCTCCACTTT
CDR3: CSASGQGLSPLHF

J: TRBJ2-1
D: .
size: .
V: TRBV24-1
DNA: TGTGCCACTGAGGGACCACAAAGCTACAATGAGCAGTTCTTC
CDR3: CATEGPQSYNEQFF

J: TRBJ1-1
D: .
size: .
V: TRBV7-9
DNA: TGTGCCAGCAGCCAAAAACCTTGGGGGGATGCAACTGAAGCTTTCTTT
CDR3: CASSQKPWGDATEAFF

J: TRBJ1-2
D: TRBD1
size: many
V: TRBV24-1
DNA: TGTGCCACCAGTGAGACAGGGATCTATGGCTACACCTTC
CDR3: CATSETGIYGYTF

J: TRBJ2-3
D: .
size: .
V: TRBV15
DNA: TGTGCCACCACCCCTTGCGAGATGTACACAGATACGCAGTATTTT
CDR3: CATTPCEMYTDTQYF

J: TRBJ1-3
D: TRBD1
size: .
V: TRBV15
DNA: TGTGCCACCAGCAGAACAGGGGACACCATATATTTT
CDR3: CATSRTGDTIYF

J: TRBJ1-2
D: .
size: .
V: TRBV20-1
DNA: TGCAGTGCCTTGGGACAAGAGAGCTATGGCTACACCTTC
CDR3: CSALGQESYGYTF

J: TRBJ1-6
D: .
size: .
V: TRBV29-1
DNA: TGCAGTTACTCGGGGGGCCTTGCTTCACCCCTCCACTTT
CDR3: CSYSGGLASPLHF

J: TRBJ1-4
D: TRBD1
size: .
V: TRBV19
DNA: TGTGCCAGTAGTAGACGGGACAGCGCAACTAATGAAAAACTGTTTTTT
CDR3: CASSRRDSATNEKLFF

J: TRBJ1-2
D: TRBD1
size: .
V: TRBV25-1
DNA: TGTGCCAGCAGAGGACAGGGGCTCCGCTATGGCTACACCTTC
CDR3: CASRGQGLRYGYTF

J: TRBJ1-4
D: .
size: .
V: TRBV10-3
DNA: TGTGCCATCAGTGAGGAAGGGAGCCTGAATGAAAAACTGTTTTTT
CDR3: CAISEEGSLNEKLFF

J: TRBJ2-7
D: .
size: .
V: TRBV2
DNA: TGTGCCAGCAGTGATCCGTGGGGATTTAACGAGCAGTACTTC
CDR3: CASSDPWGFNEQYF

J: TRBJ2-7
D: .
size: .
V: TRBV6-5
DNA: TGTGCCAGCAGTGATGACCCTTCCCCTTACGAGCAGTACTTC
CDR3: CASSDDPSPYEQYF

J: TRBJ1-1
D: .
size: many
V: TRBV29-1
DNA: TGCAGCGGAGATAACACTGAAGCTTTCTTT
CDR3: CSGDNTEAFF

J: TRBJ1-3
D: .
size: .
V: TRBV6-9
DNA: TGTGCCAGCAGTCATTCGGGGGGGAGAGGAAACACCATATATTTT
CDR3: CASSHSGGRGNTIYF

J: TRBJ1-1
D: .
size: .
V: TRBV30
DNA: TGTGCCTGGAGTTTCAACGCAGAAGCTTTCTTT
CDR3: CAWSFNAEAFF

J: TRBJ2-7
D: .
size: .
V: TRBV2
DNA: TGTGCCAGCCTCGAGGCAGGCAGAGGGTACGAGCAGTACTTC
CDR3: CASLEAGRGYEQYF

J: TRBJ1-1
D: .
size: .
V: TRBV7-8
DNA: TGTGCCAGCAGCTCACGGACAGAATTGAACACTGAAGCTTTCTTT
CDR3: CASSSRTELNTEAFF

J: TRBJ1-1
D: .
size: few
V: TRBV10-3
DNA: TGTGCCAGCAGTCTCCTGGGGGAGAACACTGAAGCTTTCTTT
CDR3: CASSLLGENTEAFF

J: TRBJ2-7
D: .
size: .
V: TRBV15
DNA: TGTGCCACCAGCAGAGATCGCCGTGTGGCGGGCGAGCAGTACTTC
CDR3: CATSRDRRVAGEQYF

J: TRBJ2-3
D: TRBD2
size: .
V: TRBV7-3
DNA: TGTGCCAGCAGCCCCCAAGCGGGAGCCACAGATACGCAGTATTTT
CDR3: CASSPQAGATDTQYF

J: TRBJ1-1
D: .
size: .
V: TRBV19
DNA: TGTGCCTGGAGTGAGATTGGGCCCCTGCCTGAAGCTTTCTTT
CDR3: CAWSEIGPLPEAFF

J: TRBJ1-6
D: .
size: .
V: TRBV20-1
DNA: TGCAGTGCTAGAGATTTTACAACAGACGGGGATTCACCCCTCCACTTT
CDR3: CSARDFTTDGDSPLHF

J: TRBJ1-1
D: TRBD1
size: .
V: TRBV2
DNA: TGTGCCAGCAGTGCGAGACAGGGGAGGGACACTGAAGCTTTCTTT
CDR3: CASSARQGRDTEAFF

J: TRBJ1-5
D: TRBD1
size: many
V: TRBV5-1
DNA: TGCGCCAGCAGCCCGGGACAGGTCAATCAGCCCCAGCATTTT
CDR3: CASSPGQVNQPQHF

J: TRBJ1-2
D: .
size: .
V: TRBV29-1
DNA: TGCAGCTTAGTCGGGTCCGGAGGGGTCGGCTACACCTTC
CDR3: CSLVGSGGVGYTF

J: TRBJ2-3
D: TRBD1
size: .
V: TRBV12-3/TRBV12-4
DNA: TGTGCCAGCGCCACAGGGGATGGGGATACGCAGTATTTT
CDR3: CASATGDGDTQYF

J: TRBJ2-7
D: .
size: .
V: TRBV7-9
DNA: TGTGCCAGCAGCCCACCGGGACGGGCGACCTACGAGCAGTACTTC
CDR3: CASSPPGRATYEQYF

J: TRBJ2-7
D: TRBD2
size: once
V: TRBV24-1
DNA: TGTGCCACCAGTGATTTGCCCGGGACTAGCGGGAGAGGCGAGCAGTACTTC
CDR3: CATSDLPGTSGRGEQYF

J: TRBJ2-5
D: .
size: many
V: TRBV2
DNA: TGTGCCAGCATTCCAGGGTATCAGGCATCGACCCAGTACTTC
CDR3: CASIPGYQASTQYF

J: TRBJ1-2
D: .
size: many
V: TRBV7-9
DNA: TGTGCCAGCAGCTTCGGGGGTTACAACTATGGCTACACCTTC
CDR3: CASSFGGYNYGYTF

J: TRBJ1-2
D: .
size: .
V: TRBV20-1
DNA: TGCAGTCCCAGGGATAATGGCTACACCTTC
CDR3: CSPRDNGYTF

J: TRBJ2-7
D: .
size: .
V: TRBV24-1
DNA: TGTGCCACCCTCGAAAACACCTACGGCTCCTACGAGCAGTACTTC
CDR3: CATLENTYGSYEQYF

J: TRBJ1-2
D: .
size: once
V: TRBV6-6
DNA: TGTGCCAGCAGTTACAGCTGGGATGGCTACACCTTC
CDR3: CASSYSWDGYTF

J: TRBJ2-2
D: TRBD1
size: few
V: TRBV2
DNA: TGTGCCAGCACCAGGGACAGGGTGTACACCGGGGAGCTGTTTTTT
CDR3: CASTRDRVYTGELFF